This is a list of T cell receptor beta chains from one sample in a study of response to subunit inactivated influenza vaccine. TCRdb re-called the RT-PCR reads through MiXCR, storing one row per CDR3 protein. The profile covers fewer than 800,000 distinct CDR3 sequences, with around 16% appearing a single time and more than 9% taken by the ten largest. Sequencing was performed on PBMCs from blood, taken about 12 days after vaccination. The receptors here all came from a middle-aged man who received an inactivated influenza vaccine. Both conserved end residues are part of each CDR3. D genes are given only for firm matches. Not every row has a clone size; where given, it reads once, few, many or a size class.

clone_size j_call v_call d_call cdr3_aa cdr3_nt
- TRBJ2-5 TRBV29-1 - CSVALRTHYQETQYF TGCAGCGTTGCCCTACGGACGCATTATCAAGAGACCCAGTACTTC
few TRBJ2-3 TRBV7-8 - CASSLASSSTDTQYF TGTGCCAGCAGCTTAGCCTCTTCTAGCACAGATACGCAGTATTTT
few TRBJ2-3 TRBV5-1 - CASSPTTPASLYTQYF TGCGCCAGCAGCCCGACAACTCCGGCCAGCCTTTATACGCAGTATTTT
- TRBJ2-3 TRBV20-1 - CSARSQRDTDTQYF TGCAGTGCTAGGTCTCAACGGGACACAGATACGCAGTATTTT
- TRBJ2-1 TRBV12-3/TRBV12-4 - CASTLDLRQFF TGTGCCAGCACCCTGGACTTAAGACAGTTCTTC
few TRBJ1-4 TRBV15 - CATSREGAGGTNEKLFF TGTGCCACCAGCAGAGAGGGGGCTGGGGGAACTAATGAAAAACTGTTTTTT
- TRBJ2-1 TRBV27 TRBD2 CASSSQSGRAYNEQFF TGTGCCAGCAGTTCACAAAGTGGGAGGGCCTACAATGAGCAGTTCTTC
many TRBJ2-2 TRBV29-1 - CSAVRSGELFF TGCAGCGCAGTGAGGTCCGGGGAGCTGTTTTTT
many TRBJ2-1 TRBV10-3 - CAISAIGNNNEQFF TGTGCCATCAGTGCTATCGGGAACAACAATGAGCAGTTCTTC
few TRBJ1-2 TRBV10-2 TRBD1 CASSHPSLGQGDYGYTF TGCGCCAGCAGTCATCCGTCCCTAGGACAGGGTGACTATGGCTACACCTTC
- TRBJ2-3 TRBV2 TRBD2 CASSTSLARTDTQYF TGTGCCAGCAGTACCTCACTAGCGCGCACAGATACGCAGTATTTT
few TRBJ2-5 TRBV7-9 - CASSPSVSSGKYF TGTGCCAGCAGCCCATCCGTCTCCTCCGGGAAGTACTTC
- TRBJ2-2 TRBV18 - CVSSLGRADGELFF TGTGTCAGCTCACTCGGACGGGCTGATGGGGAGCTGTTTTTT
few TRBJ1-2 TRBV5-1 TRBD1 CASSPEGQGGDYGYTF TGCGCCAGCAGCCCCGAAGGACAGGGGGGTGACTATGGCTACACCTTC
few TRBJ1-4 TRBV12-3/TRBV12-4 - CASSLGTRGEKLFF TGTGCCAGCAGCCTCGGGACCCGGGGAGAAAAACTGTTTTTT
- TRBJ1-1 TRBV7-9 - CASTKTPRANTEAFF TGTGCCAGCACCAAGACACCTCGGGCGAACACTGAAGCTTTCTTT
few TRBJ2-3 TRBV5-6 - CASSPHRTDTQYF TGTGCCAGCAGCCCACATAGGACAGATACGCAGTATTTT
many TRBJ1-2 TRBV4-2 - CASSQRLKGYLNYGYTF TGTGCCAGCAGCCAACGGCTCAAAGGATACCTTAACTATGGCTACACCTTC
- TRBJ1-5 TRBV20-1 - CSAHGGGGQPQHF TGCAGTGCCCATGGGGGGGGAGGTCAGCCCCAGCATTTT
few TRBJ2-2 TRBV12-3/TRBV12-4 TRBD2 CASTQTSFGGELFF TGTGCCAGCACCCAGACTAGCTTTGGCGGGGAGCTGTTTTTT
few TRBJ2-7 TRBV2 TRBD2 CASSGVAGGSYEQYF TGTGCCAGCAGTGGGGTGGCGGGAGGCTCCTACGAGCAGTACTTC
- TRBJ2-2 TRBV7-2 TRBD1 CASRPTGGGTGELFF TGTGCCAGCAGACCTACAGGGGGCGGCACCGGGGAGCTGTTTTTT
few TRBJ1-6 TRBV19 - CASSTAGGDSPLHF TGTGCCAGTAGTACGGCGGGGGGCGATTCACCCCTCCACTTT
few TRBJ2-7 TRBV6-2/TRBV6-3 TRBD2 CASSPRLGLGWQGEQYF TGTGCCAGCAGCCCGAGGCTGGGACTAGGATGGCAAGGCGAGCAGTACTTC
few TRBJ1-5 TRBV27 - CASSPVINQPQHF TGTGCCAGCAGTCCCGTTATCAATCAGCCCCAGCATTTT
few TRBJ2-1 TRBV4-2 - CASSRGEYDSNEQFF TGTGCCAGCAGCCGCGGGGAGTACGATAGCAATGAGCAGTTCTTC
many TRBJ2-5 TRBV6-4 TRBD2 CASSRLVKWTSPQETQYF TGTGCCAGCAGTCGACTCGTAAAATGGACTAGCCCCCAAGAGACCCAGTACTTC
- TRBJ2-7 TRBV18 TRBD1 CASSPGTGGLYEQYF TGTGCCAGCTCACCTGGGACAGGGGGCCTCTACGAGCAGTACTTC
- TRBJ2-2 TRBV6-1 TRBD2 CASQGLAGGIGELFF TGTGCCAGCCAGGGATTGGCGGGAGGAATCGGGGAGCTGTTTTTT
few TRBJ2-7 TRBV7-9 - CASSLDNNEQYF TGTGCCAGCAGCCTCGACAATAACGAGCAGTACTTC
once TRBJ2-3 TRBV27 - CASSFPSTDAQYF TGTGCCAGCAGTTTCCCAAGCACAGATGCGCAGTATTTT
- TRBJ2-7 TRBV20-1 - CSAEAPDTYYEQYF TGCAGTGCTGAGGCCCCAGACACCTACTACGAGCAGTACTTC
many TRBJ1-4 TRBV4-2 - CASSQDAGPRTEKLFF TGTGCCAGCAGCCAAGATGCAGGGCCTCGTACTGAAAAACTGTTTTTT
few TRBJ2-2 TRBV29-1 - CSVESFGELFF TGCAGCGTTGAATCTTTCGGGGAGCTGTTTTTT
few TRBJ1-1 TRBV29-1 - CSVEGYGSSFF TGCAGCGTTGAAGGGTATGGAAGTAGTTTCTTT
- TRBJ2-6 TRBV7-2 - CASSFRYASGANVLTF TGTGCCAGCAGCTTTAGGTACGCCTCTGGGGCCAACGTCCTGACTTTC
- TRBJ1-5 TRBV11-2 TRBD1 CASSLDGRQGASQPQHF TGTGCCAGCAGCTTAGATGGGAGACAGGGGGCCTCTCAGCCCCAGCATTTT
many TRBJ2-5 TRBV7-9 - CASSLGWETQYF TGTGCCAGCAGCTTAGGGTGGGAGACCCAGTACTTC
few TRBJ2-1 TRBV3-1 TRBD2 CASSQLLGLAGAYEQFF TGTGCCAGCAGCCAACTCCTAGGACTAGCGGGAGCGTATGAGCAGTTCTTC